The subject of this entry is one T cell receptor beta chain. This record belongs to a study of blood T cell repertoires in COVID-19. Turning to the study itself: Italy, Spain and the United States were the sources of the convalescent and acute COVID-19 samples. The cDNA or gDNA used as material had been derived from T cells, B-cell-depleted T cells, or PBMCs.

Germline V lookup: CDR1 LNHNV, CDR2 YYDKDF (reference sequence). The V and J ends lost 4 bases and 6 bases respectively, with 9 bases between them. There are 12 residues in the CDR3. Per the study methods: Amplification from reference gene primers served as the basis for estimated nucleated cell counts. Profiling relied on immunoSEQ multiplex PCR, and the TCRdb table lists in-frame clones only, not all of them. V, J and clone size derive from that table, while D and trimming were established from the DNA sequence. The data contain 380,000 or so clones, around 90% of them seen just once; the ten biggest clones take up 0.95% to 1.5%.

The receptor's source is a man in his forties or fifties with acute or convalescent COVID-19. The chain employs TRBV15 and TRBJ1-2; no clear D. The sequenced sample was peripheral blood. CDR3 sequence: CATSNEAHGYTF. The CDR3 DNA reads TGTGCCACCAGCAATGAGGCCCATGGCTACACCTTC.